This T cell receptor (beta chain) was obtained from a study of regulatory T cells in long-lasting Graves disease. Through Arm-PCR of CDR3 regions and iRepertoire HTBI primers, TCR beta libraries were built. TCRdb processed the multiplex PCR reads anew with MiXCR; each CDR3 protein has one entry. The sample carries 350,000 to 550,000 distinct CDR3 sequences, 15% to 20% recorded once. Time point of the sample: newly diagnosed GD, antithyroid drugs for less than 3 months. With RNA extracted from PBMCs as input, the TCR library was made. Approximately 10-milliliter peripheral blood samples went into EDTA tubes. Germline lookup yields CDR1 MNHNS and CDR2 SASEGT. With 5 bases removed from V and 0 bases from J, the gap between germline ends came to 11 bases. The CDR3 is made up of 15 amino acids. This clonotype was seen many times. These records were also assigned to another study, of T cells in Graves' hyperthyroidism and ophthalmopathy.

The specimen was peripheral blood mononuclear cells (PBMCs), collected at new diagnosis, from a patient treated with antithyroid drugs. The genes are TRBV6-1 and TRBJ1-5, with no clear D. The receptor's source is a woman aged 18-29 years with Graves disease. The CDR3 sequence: CASSPGSYSNQPQHF. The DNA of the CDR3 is TGTGCCAGCAGTCCGGGGAGTTATAGCAATCAGCCCCAGCATTTT.